This T cell receptor (beta chain) derives from a study of T cells in Graves' hyperthyroidism and ophthalmopathy. No ophthalmopathy progression within 18 months constituted stable Graves' hyperthyroidism. Uncontrolled infection, other autoimmune disease, pregnancy or lactation disqualified patients from enrolment. V lost 5 bases to trimming and J lost 1 base, with 8 bases between them. CDR1 MNHEY and CDR2 SVGEGT come from the germline V gene. CDR3 length equals 13 residues. TCR beta CDR3 region amplification was performed from RNA transcripts. First-round RT-PCR of the TCR CDR3 relied on the HTBI primer set. MiXCR was run by TCRdb on the multiplex PCR reads, yielding one entry per CDR3 protein. The profile shows 450,000 to 650,000 distinct CDR3 sequences, about a fifth of them singletons.

This TCR was sampled from a man aged 18 to 30 with Graves' hyperthyroidism. Specimen: blood. The chain has TRBV6-2 or TRBV6-3 and TRBJ1-1; D uncertain. Written as DNA, the CDR3 is TGTGCCAGCAGTGAGATGGCGAACACTGAAGCTTTCTTT. Translating gives CASSEMANTEAFF.